The 21 T cell receptor beta chains given below trace back to one sample, sequenced in a study of T cell changes during pregnancy in multiple sclerosis. Sequenced by immunoSEQ multiplex PCR; TCRdb stores in-frame clones only, minus some. The sample gives just over 40,000 clones, 80% to 90% of which show up once; around 0.51% is in the top ten. The input for sequencing was CD4+ T cells from peripheral blood mononuclear cells, taken in the first trimester of pregnancy. These TCRs come from a female donor with multiple sclerosis, enrolled in a pregnancy study.

The count of this clone is one. The chain links TRBV30 to TRBJ1-2; 9 bases are a match to TRBD1. The length of the CDR3 is 14 residues. V dropped 3 bases and J dropped 6; count of bases not matched to a gene: 8. The germline V gene has CDR1 GTSNPN and CDR2 SVGIG (reference sequence). The CDR3 DNA reads as TGTGCCTGGAGAGATACAGGGGGCGGTGATGGCTACACCTTC. Translating gives CAWRDTGGGDGYTF.

The chain employs TRBV28 and TRBJ2-7; a weak D match, TRBD2 (6 bases). Germline CDR1 and CDR2: MDHEN and SYDVKM. This CDR3 contains 14 residues. V was clipped by 6 bases and J by 3 bases, with 15 bases between them. CDR3: CASRTGTGLYEQYF. Here the CDR3 DNA reads TGTGCCAGCAGGACCGGGACGGGACTCTACGAGCAGTACTTC.

The chain has TRBV27 and TRBJ2-5; 8 nucleotides agree with TRBD2. CDR1 and CDR2 (germline): MNHEY, SMNVEV (reference sequence). Trimming removed 2 bases from V and 4 bases from J; junction bases left unmatched: 6. This CDR3 comprises 15 residues. In DNA, the CDR3 is TGTGCCAGCAGTTTAGGTAGCGGGGCTCCAGAGACCCAGTACTTC. Translated, it gives CASSLGSGAPETQYF.

The rearrangement links TRBV11-2 to TRBJ2-7; D perhaps matches TRBD1 (6 bases). This CDR3 is built from 15 residues. Germline CDR1 reads SGHAT; CDR2 reads FQNNGV. V was shortened by 2 bases and J by 4 bases, with 15 bases between the two germline ends. For the CDR3, the DNA is TGTGCCAGCAGCTTACTTCGGGACACTAAGTACGAGCAGTACTTC. This codes for CASSLLRDTKYEQYF.

This chain connects TRBV19 to TRBJ2-7; a weak D match, TRBD1 (5 bases). CDR1 is LNHDA, CDR2 SQIVND, per germline (reference sequence). CDR3 length equals 14 residues. Trimming took off 5 bases at V and 0 bases at J, with 11 bases between the two ends. CDR3 region: CASSPQASSYEQYF. CDR3 DNA sequence: TGTGCCAGTAGTCCACAGGCGAGCTCCTACGAGCAGTACTTC.

CDR3 DNA sequence: TGTGCCAGCAGCCAGAGACAGGGGGCTCCACATGAGCAGTTCTTC. As protein: CASSQRQGAPHEQFF. This chain joins TRBV6-5 and TRBJ2-1, with TRBD1 identical over 10 bases. The CDR3 totals 15 residues. J was trimmed by 8 bases and V by 6 bases; bases with no gene match: 10. Germline CDR1 reads MNHEY; CDR2 reads SVGAGI.

The CDR3 is CAISVDRGNGYTF. The CDR3 DNA sequence: TGTGCCATCAGTGTGGACAGGGGGAATGGCTACACCTTC. The V call is TRBV10-3, the J call TRBJ1-2; 10 bases map to TRBD1. Germline V gene lookup returns CDR1 ENHRY and CDR2 SYGVKD. J was trimmed by 6 bases and V by 4 bases; bases with no gene match: 2. This CDR3 is 13 amino acids long.

This clone appeared once. The chain is built from TRBV7-2 and TRBJ2-5; 16 bases are a match to TRBD2. The CDR3 runs 18 residues. V lost 7 bases to trimming and J lost 3 bases; unmatched junction nucleotides: 11. Germline V gene sequence: CDR1 SGHTA, CDR2 FQGNSA. The CDR3 loop is CASTTGTSGGAREETQYF. For the CDR3, the DNA is TGTGCCAGCACCACCGGGACTAGCGGGGGGGCTAGGGAAGAGACCCAGTACTTC.

This clone is medium-sized (0.01 to 0.1%) by share. The chain uses TRBV18 and TRBJ2-7; tentative D call: TRBD2 (5 bases). Germline V gene lookup returns CDR1 KGHSH and CDR2 LQKENI. CDR3 length equals 13 residues. The V and J ends lost 3 bases and 1 base respectively, with 7 bases between them. Here the CDR3 DNA reads TGTGCCAGCTCACCCGGGGAATCCTACGAGCAGTACTTC. Residues: CASSPGESYEQYF.

V usage is TRBV5-1 and J usage is TRBJ2-1; 15 nucleotides agree with TRBD2. CDR1 is SGHRS and CDR2 is YFSETQ in the germline V gene. The V and J ends lost 7 bases and 12 bases, in that order; junction bases with no gene match: 8. This CDR3 spans 14 amino acids. The CDR3 reads CASRPGLAGGAQFF. The DNA for the CDR3 is TGCGCCAGCCGTCCGGGACTAGCGGGGGGCGCGCAGTTCTTC.

V and J are TRBV19 and TRBJ2-5, with 7 bases aligning to TRBD2. From germline, CDR1 is LNHDA and CDR2 SQIVND (reference sequence). The CDR3 runs to 13 residues. V lost 5 bases to trimming and J lost 4 bases; unmatched junction nucleotides: 4. CDR3 sequence (DNA): TGTGCCAGTAGTCTGAGCGGGGTAGAGACCCAGTACTTC. Encoded protein: CASSLSGVETQYF.

The chain combines TRBV5-8 with TRBJ1-1, with 10 bases identical to TRBD1. The CDR3 is made up of 15 amino acids. Trimming removed 4 bases from V and 5 bases from J; junction bases left unmatched: 8. Germline CDR1 reads SGHTS; CDR2 reads YDEGEE. The CDR3 is CASSPGTGASTEAFF. CDR3 DNA: TGTGCCAGCAGCCCTGGGACAGGGGCGAGTACTGAAGCTTTCTTT. Full variable domain (remainder filled in from reference TRBV5-8 and TRBJ1-1): EAGVTQSPTHLIKTRGQQATLRCSPISGHTSVYWYQQALGLGLQFLLWYDEGEERNRGNFPPRFSGRQFPNYSSELNVNALELEDSALYLCASSPGTGASTEAFFGQGTRLTVV.

The V gene is TRBV5-6, the J gene TRBJ2-7; 7 positions agree with TRBD2. V was clipped by 4 bases and J by 1 base; unmatched bases: 8. From germline, CDR1 is SGHDT and CDR2 YYEEEE. This CDR3 has 15 amino acids. In nucleotides, the CDR3 is TGTGCCAGCAGCACCACTAGCGTGCTTTCCTACGAGCAGTACTTC. Residues: CASSTTSVLSYEQYF.

The chain employs TRBV19 and TRBJ1-2; the D gene is possibly TRBD1 (6 bases). Germline CDR1 LNHDA, CDR2 SQIVND (reference sequence). Trimming took 8 bases from V and 7 from J, leaving 14 bases between them. The CDR3 extends over 12 amino acids. CDR3 protein: CASLDRPFGYTF. The CDR3 bases are TGTGCCAGTTTAGACAGGCCCTTTGGCTACACCTTC.

V gene TRBV19 combines with J gene TRBJ2-2, with 7 bases that match TRBD2. The CDR3 runs to 14 residues. Germline CDR1 and CDR2: LNHDA and SQIVND (reference sequence). The V gene end was trimmed by 8 bases and the J gene end by 2 bases; junction bases not matched to a gene: 5. In nucleotides, the CDR3 is TGTGCCAGTGTAGCGGGTGGCAACACCGGGGAGCTGTTTTTT. Amino acids: CASVAGGNTGELFF. The full variable domain, completed using reference TRBV19 and TRBJ2-2, is DGGITQSPKYLFRKEGQNVTLSCEQNLNHDAMYWYRQDPGQGLRLIYYSQIVNDFQKGDIAEGYSVSREKKESFPLTVTSAQKNPTAFYLCASVAGGNTGELFFGEGSRLTVL.

The chain employs TRBV11-2 and TRBJ2-7; the D is unclear. CDR1 SGHAT and CDR2 FQNNGV come from the germline V gene. V lost 5 bases, J lost 2 bases, and 7 bases lay in between. CDR3 length: 12 amino acids. This CDR3 reads CASSRFAYEQYF. The CDR3 DNA is TGTGCCAGCAGCCGGTTCGCCTACGAGCAGTACTTC.

The rearrangement links TRBV18 to TRBJ2-7; TRBD1 matches 10 bases. V dropped 3 bases and J dropped 2; count of bases not matched to a gene: 7. The CDR3 totals 16 residues. Germline CDR1 is KGHSH and CDR2 is LQKENI. In DNA form, the CDR3 reads TGTGCCAGCTCACCCGTCATAGGGACAGGGGCCTACGAGCAGTACTTC. Translated, it gives CASSPVIGTGAYEQYF.

Only a few counts were recorded for this clone. The rearrangement links TRBV6-1 to TRBJ2-7, with D possibly TRBD1 on 5 matching bases. The CDR3 spans 14 residues. Trimming took 2 bases from V and 3 from J, leaving 11 bases between them. Germline V CDR1 and CDR2: MNHNS, SASEGT. The CDR3: CASSESGNHYEQYF. CDR3 bases: TGTGCCAGCAGTGAATCAGGGAACCACTACGAGCAGTACTTC.

J is TRBJ1-2 and V is TRBV7-9; D might be TRBD1 (5 bases). The V end was cut by 5 bases, the J end by 4 bases, with 14 bases between. The CDR3 length is 14 residues. Germline assignment: CDR1 SEHNR and CDR2 FQNEAQ (reference sequence). The CDR3 coding sequence is TGTGCCAGCAGCCGAACGGACACCTCCTATGGCTACACCTTC. This encodes CASSRTDTSYGYTF.

V usage is TRBV4-2 and J usage is TRBJ1-2, with D maybe TRBD1 (5 bases). CDR1 and CDR2 (germline): LGHNA, YNFKEQ. CDR3 length equals 14 residues. V was pared by 1 base and J by 3 bases, with 9 bases between. Here the CDR3 reads CASSQGTSDYGYTF. The CDR3 region has the DNA TGTGCCAGCAGCCAAGGGACATCCGACTATGGCTACACCTTC.

The chain recombines TRBV30 with TRBJ1-2; 8 nucleotides match TRBD1. V lost 5 bases to trimming and J lost 7 bases; unmatched junction nucleotides: 9. The CDR3 loop spans 13 amino acids. Germline CDR1 GTSNPN, CDR2 SVGIG (reference sequence). This CDR3 is CAWVYRGEVGYTF. Here the CDR3 DNA reads TGTGCCTGGGTTTACAGGGGGGAGGTTGGCTACACCTTC.